These T cell receptor beta chains were read from a single sample in a study of cytomegalovirus exposure and HLA in healthy donors. The protocol was immunoSEQ multiplex PCR, while the TCRdb copy is restricted to in-frame clones and leaves out a portion. The sample holds about 120,000 clones; 80% to 90% are singletons and the top ten take approximately 3.8%. Sequenced input: PBMCs. The receptors were gathered from a woman between 40 and 50 years old in good health and CMV-seropositive. Each CDR3 is given with its conserved first and last residue. The D gene is left open where the match is weak. Clone sizes are given selectively: once, few, many, or a class where the clone is expanded.

V gene,D gene,clone size,J gene,CDR3 protein,CDR3 DNA
TRBV15,TRBD2,once,TRBJ2-3,CATSRDLGASGNIFFTDTQYF,TGTGCCACCAGCAGAGATCTTGGGGCTAGCGGGAATATTTTTTTCACAGATACGCAGTATTTT
TRBV7-8,NA,NA,TRBJ2-3,CASSFLLTTSTDTQYF,TGTGCCAGCAGCTTTCTCCTGACTACTAGCACAGATACGCAGTATTTT
TRBV19,NA,NA,TRBJ2-7,CASSSRSYEQYF,TGTGCCAGTAGTAGCAGGTCCTACGAGCAGTACTTC
TRBV5-1,NA,NA,TRBJ1-3,CASSLSGIGSGNTIYF,TGCGCCAGCAGCTTGTCGGGGATAGGCTCTGGAAACACCATATATTTT
TRBV15,TRBD2,NA,TRBJ2-7,CATSSTTSGRANGRSGEQYF,TGTGCCACCAGCAGTACAACTAGCGGGAGGGCGAACGGGCGCTCGGGCGAGCAGTACTTC
TRBV6-5,TRBD1,NA,TRBJ2-7,CASSTSDRGTYEQYF,TGTGCCAGCAGTACCTCCGACAGGGGAACCTACGAGCAGTACTTC
TRBV28,TRBD1,NA,TRBJ2-5,CASSQGQGAGETQYF,TGTGCCAGCAGTCAAGGACAGGGGGCAGGGGAGACCCAGTACTTC
TRBV10-2,NA,NA,TRBJ1-6,CASSEHEGQWNNSPLHF,TGCGCCAGCAGTGAGCATGAGGGCCAGTGGAATAATTCACCCCTCCACTTT
TRBV28,NA,NA,TRBJ2-7,CATKGDSEPYEQYF,TGTGCCACCAAAGGGGATTCCGAACCCTACGAGCAGTACTTC
TRBV6-5,TRBD2,NA,TRBJ2-7,CASRPGLEGYYEQYF,TGTGCCAGCAGACCGGGACTAGAGGGATACTACGAGCAGTACTTC
TRBV9,TRBD2,NA,TRBJ2-1,CASSPRLAGLVYEQFF,TGTGCCAGCAGCCCCCGACTAGCGGGATTGGTCTATGAGCAGTTCTTC
TRBV11-2,NA,NA,TRBJ2-5,CASSLRSGNQYF,TGTGCCAGCAGCTTAAGAAGCGGCAACCAGTACTTC
TRBV7-6,NA,NA,TRBJ2-7,CASSTTSSYEQYF,TGTGCCAGCAGCACCACAAGCTCCTACGAGCAGTACTTC
TRBV2,NA,NA,TRBJ2-7,CASSSYVGAYEQYF,TGTGCCAGCAGCTCATACGTGGGGGCTTACGAGCAGTACTTC
TRBV9,TRBD2,NA,TRBJ2-3,CASSPASGTSVSDTQYF,TGTGCCAGCAGCCCCGCCTCCGGGACTAGCGTTTCAGATACGCAGTATTTT
TRBV7-9,TRBD1,NA,TRBJ2-5,CASSQQGGQETQYF,TGTGCCAGCAGCCAACAGGGGGGTCAAGAGACCCAGTACTTC
TRBV5-1,TRBD2,NA,TRBJ2-7,CASSWTSGSFYEQYF,TGCGCCAGCAGCTGGACCAGCGGGAGTTTTTACGAGCAGTACTTC
TRBV7-2,NA,few,TRBJ2-5,CASSPSPQETQYF,TGTGCCAGCAGCCCCAGTCCCCAAGAGACCCAGTACTTC
TRBV19,TRBD1,NA,TRBJ1-3,CASSVQGDSPGNTIYF,TGTGCCAGTAGTGTACAGGGGGATAGCCCTGGAAACACCATATATTTT
TRBV5-1,TRBD1,NA,TRBJ1-1,CASSLTGGWMNTEAFF,TGCGCCAGCAGCCTGACAGGGGGCTGGATGAACACTGAAGCTTTCTTT